The 12 T cell receptor beta chains below were found in one sample sequenced in a study of early T cells in non-severe SARS-CoV-2 infection. TCRdb ran MiXCR on the 5' RACE reads and lists one entry per CDR3 protein. The sample consists of 75,000 to 100,000 distinct CDR3 sequences, roughly 15% of them appearing once. Specimen: whole blood. The receptors shown here come from an adult who was a healthcare worker with PCR-confirmed SARS-CoV-2 infection or an uninfected control (not recorded which).

This clonotype has just a few counts. V is TRBV18 and J is TRBJ1-1; D is possibly TRBD1 (6 bases). With 2 bases removed from V and 13 bases from J, the gap between germline ends came to 17 bases. This CDR3 spans 13 amino acids. Per the germline V gene, CDR1 is KGHSH and CDR2 is LQKENI. DNA for the CDR3: TGTGCCAGCTCACCAACGCCCCAGGGGCTGGTTTTCTTT. This sequence encodes CASSPTPQGLVFF.

This clonotype was seen more than once but under ten times. The chain joins TRBV27 to TRBJ2-1, with D perhaps matching TRBD1 (6 bases). Per the germline V gene, CDR1 is MNHEY and CDR2 is SMNVEV (reference sequence). There are 13 residues in the CDR3. With 5 bases removed from V and 6 bases from J, the gap between germline ends came to 11 bases. CDR3 loop: CASSRKGGNEQFF. The CDR3 region has the DNA TGTGCCAGCAGTCGCAAAGGGGGCAATGAGCAGTTCTTC.

The chain carries TRBV29-1 and TRBJ1-1, with 8 nucleotides matching TRBD1. Germline loops: CDR1 SQVTM, CDR2 ANQGSEA. J was trimmed by 10 bases and V by 4 bases; bases with no gene match: 2. The CDR3 length is 10 residues. The CDR3 coding sequence is TGCAGCGTTGGACAGGGGAGAGCTTTCTTT. It translates to CSVGQGRAFF. Full variable domain (rest looked up from reference TRBV29-1 and TRBJ1-1): SAVISQKPSRDICQRGTSLTIQCQVDSQVTMMFWYRQQPGQSLTLIATANQGSEATYESGFVIDKFPISRPNLTFSTLTVSNMSPEDSSIYLCSVGQGRAFFGQGTRLTVV.

CDR3 in amino acids: CASSPRASGTDTQYF. The CDR3 DNA sequence: TGTGCCAGCAGCCCCCGGGCTAGCGGCACAGATACGCAGTATTTT. V is TRBV11-2 and J is TRBJ2-3; D might be TRBD2 (6 bases). Per germline, CDR1 SGHAT and CDR2 FQNNGV. The CDR3 has 15 residues. Trimming pared 5 bases from V and 1 base from J, leaving 13 bases between.

This rearrangement joins TRBV7-9 to TRBJ2-7; unclear D gene. This CDR3 has 13 amino acids. The germline CDR1 and CDR2 sequences are SEHNR and FQNEAQ (reference sequence). Trimming pared 2 bases from V and 6 bases from J, leaving 11 bases between. CDR3 sequence: CASSLPGPAEQYF. The CDR3, as DNA: TGTGCCAGCAGCTTACCGGGCCCGGCCGAGCAGTACTTC.

The V and J genes are TRBV29-1 and TRBJ2-7, with TRBD2 matching over 8 bases. The CDR3 covers 13 residues. V dropped 3 bases and J dropped 5; count of bases not matched to a gene: 6. Germline V gives CDR1 SQVTM, CDR2 ANQGSEA. The CDR3 DNA is TGCAGCGTTGAGGAGCGGGGGAGGAACGAGCAGTACTTC. Translated: CSVEERGRNEQYF.

This clonotype was detected only a few times. The rearrangement links TRBV6-5 to TRBJ2-3; TRBD2 aligns across 7 bases. The junction had 8 bases not matched to a gene; V was cut back by 8 bases and J by 0 bases. CDR3 length: 15 residues. Germline V gene lookup returns CDR1 MNHEY and CDR2 SVGAGI. The CDR3 protein is CASRPALASTDTQYF. CDR3 bases: TGTGCCAGCCGCCCGGCACTAGCGAGCACAGATACGCAGTATTTT.

The chain has TRBV9 and TRBJ1-1; D gene uncertain. Per germline, CDR1 SGDLS and CDR2 YYNGEE. V lost 3 bases to trimming and J lost 5 bases, with 8 bases between them. The CDR3 consists of 12 residues. The CDR3, as DNA: TGTGCCAGCAGCGAGGGAGATACTGAAGCTTTCTTT. Translated: CASSEGDTEAFF.

This clonotype was recorded a few times. The rearrangement links TRBV9 to TRBJ2-3, with TRBD2 as a possible D gene (6 bases). CDR1 SGDLS and CDR2 YYNGEE come from the germline V gene. The CDR3 loop spans 15 amino acids. Trimming left V 0 bases short and J 0 bases short, with 8 bases between. The DNA for the CDR3 is TGTGCCAGCAGCGTAGGGAGCGGGAGCACAGATACGCAGTATTTT. Protein product: CASSVGSGSTDTQYF.

The chain joins TRBV4-2 to TRBJ1-1; D might be TRBD1 (6 bases). The CDR3 runs to 16 residues. Germline V gene data show CDR1 as LGHNA and CDR2 as YNFKEQ. Trimming removed 1 base at V and 0 bases at J, with 12 bases between. The CDR3: CASSQAPGGMNTEAFF. CDR3 bases: TGTGCCAGCAGCCAAGCTCCGGGGGGCATGAACACTGAAGCTTTCTTT.

This clonotype was seen more than once but under ten times. V gene TRBV6-1 combines with J gene TRBJ1-2; D remains ambiguous. V lost 6 bases and J 3 bases, leaving 2 bases between the germline ends. In germline, CDR1 is MNHNS, CDR2 SASEGT. The CDR3 loop spans 10 amino acids. The CDR3 DNA reads TGTGCCAGCAGGGACTATGGCTACACCTTC. Translation: CASRDYGYTF.

As DNA, the CDR3 is TGTGCCAGCGGGGGATTCTCTGGGGCCAACGTCCTGACTTTC. Amino acids: CASGGFSGANVLTF. The chain carries TRBV6-6 and TRBJ2-6; D may correspond to TRBD1 or TRBD2 (5 bases each). The V end lost 8 bases, the J end lost 0 bases, and 8 bases lay between the germline ends. Germline CDR1 and CDR2: MNHNY and SVGAGI (reference sequence). The CDR3 covers 14 residues.